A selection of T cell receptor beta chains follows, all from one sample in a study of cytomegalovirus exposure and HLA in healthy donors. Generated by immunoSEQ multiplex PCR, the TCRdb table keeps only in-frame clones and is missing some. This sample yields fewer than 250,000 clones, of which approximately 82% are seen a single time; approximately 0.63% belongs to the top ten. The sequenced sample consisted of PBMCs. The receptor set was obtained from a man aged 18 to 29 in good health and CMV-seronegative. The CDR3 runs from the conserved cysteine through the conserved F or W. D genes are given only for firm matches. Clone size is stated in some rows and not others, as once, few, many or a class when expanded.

CDR3aa: CSSSLRQGAIPYEQYF
CDR3nt: TGTTCCAGCAGCTTACGTCAGGGGGCGATTCCCTACGAGCAGTACTTC
abundance: .
d_gene: TRBD1
v_gene: TRBV7-9
j_gene: TRBJ2-7

CDR3aa: CASSDRVGGYTF
CDR3nt: TGTGCCAGCAGTGACAGGGTGGGAGGCTACACCTTC
abundance: .
d_gene: .
v_gene: TRBV6-1
j_gene: TRBJ1-2

CDR3aa: CASQGAGGSYTEAFF
CDR3nt: TGTGCCAGCCAAGGGGCAGGGGGATCCTACACTGAAGCTTTCTTT
abundance: .
d_gene: TRBD1
v_gene: TRBV27
j_gene: TRBJ1-1

CDR3aa: CASSFSGTGNTEAFF
CDR3nt: TGTGCCAGCAGTTTTTCCGGGACAGGGAACACTGAAGCTTTCTTT
abundance: .
d_gene: TRBD1
v_gene: TRBV2
j_gene: TRBJ1-1

CDR3aa: CASSEAGAGGWVYGYTF
CDR3nt: TGTGCCAGCAGTGAAGCCGGGGCAGGGGGCTGGGTCTATGGCTACACCTTC
abundance: .
d_gene: TRBD1
v_gene: TRBV6-1
j_gene: TRBJ1-2

CDR3aa: CASSHPSGIGIGTEAFF
CDR3nt: TGCGCTAGCAGCCACCCCTCCGGAATCGGGATAGGGACTGAAGCTTTCTTT
abundance: .
d_gene: .
v_gene: TRBV4-1
j_gene: TRBJ1-1

CDR3aa: CASGGVLRTGDNEQFF
CDR3nt: TGTGCCAGCGGGGGGGTGTTGAGGACAGGGGACAATGAGCAGTTCTTC
abundance: .
d_gene: TRBD1
v_gene: TRBV9
j_gene: TRBJ2-1

CDR3aa: CASSYSTANTGELFF
CDR3nt: TGTGCCAGCAGTTACTCGACAGCGAACACCGGGGAGCTGTTTTTT
abundance: .
d_gene: .
v_gene: TRBV6-5
j_gene: TRBJ2-2

CDR3aa: CSARGASGYTF
CDR3nt: TGCAGTGCTAGAGGGGCCTCTGGCTACACCTTC
abundance: .
d_gene: .
v_gene: TRBV20-1
j_gene: TRBJ1-2

CDR3aa: CASSRSGTLYEQYF
CDR3nt: TGTGCCAGCAGTCGAAGCGGGACTCTCTACGAGCAGTACTTC
abundance: few
d_gene: TRBD2
v_gene: TRBV6-7
j_gene: TRBJ2-7

CDR3aa: CASSLDRGRAGGPSDTQYF
CDR3nt: TGTGCCAGCAGCTTGGACAGGGGGAGAGCGGGAGGACCCTCCGATACGCAGTATTTT
abundance: .
d_gene: .
v_gene: TRBV5-6
j_gene: TRBJ2-3

CDR3aa: CASRSGLAGNNEQFF
CDR3nt: TGTGCCAGCAGATCGGGACTAGCGGGTAACAATGAGCAGTTCTTC
abundance: .
d_gene: TRBD2
v_gene: TRBV6-1
j_gene: TRBJ2-1

CDR3aa: CASRNRGLTEAFF
CDR3nt: TGTGCCAGTAGGAACAGGGGGCTGACTGAAGCTTTCTTT
abundance: .
d_gene: TRBD1
v_gene: TRBV19
j_gene: TRBJ1-1

CDR3aa: CAGSLQRDGEQFF
CDR3nt: TGTGCCGGCAGCCTTCAGCGGGACGGGGAGCAGTTCTTC
abundance: .
d_gene: TRBD2
v_gene: TRBV5-4
j_gene: TRBJ2-1

CDR3aa: CASSSDGGVSDTQYF
CDR3nt: TGTGCCAGCAGCTCCGACGGAGGGGTTTCAGATACGCAGTATTTT
abundance: .
d_gene: .
v_gene: TRBV9
j_gene: TRBJ2-3

CDR3aa: CASSPGPGQSSYNEQFF
CDR3nt: TGTGCCAGCAGCCCCGGCCCGGGACAGAGCTCCTACAATGAGCAGTTCTTC
abundance: .
d_gene: TRBD1
v_gene: TRBV11-2
j_gene: TRBJ2-1

CDR3aa: CASSYGLGDLFF
CDR3nt: TGTGCCAGCAGTTACGGACTCGGAGATCTGTTCTTC
abundance: .
d_gene: .
v_gene: TRBV6-5
j_gene: TRBJ2-1

CDR3aa: CASSLRAGGRHEQYF
CDR3nt: TGTGCCAGCAGTTTGCGGGCGGGAGGGCGCCACGAGCAGTACTTC
abundance: .
d_gene: TRBD2
v_gene: TRBV28
j_gene: TRBJ2-7

CDR3aa: CASSRDTLYEQYF
CDR3nt: TGTGCCAGCAGCCGGGACACCTTATACGAGCAGTACTTC
abundance: .
d_gene: .
v_gene: TRBV6-1
j_gene: TRBJ2-7

CDR3aa: CASSTSGRYEQYF
CDR3nt: TGTGCCAGCAGCACTAGCGGGAGGTACGAGCAGTACTTC
abundance: .
d_gene: TRBD2
v_gene: TRBV27
j_gene: TRBJ2-7

CDR3aa: CASSPQGQKETQYF
CDR3nt: TGTGCCAGCAGTCCCCAGGGACAGAAAGAGACCCAGTACTTC
abundance: .
d_gene: TRBD1
v_gene: TRBV27
j_gene: TRBJ2-5

CDR3aa: CASQGGTGELFF
CDR3nt: TGTGCCAGCCAGGGGGGCACCGGGGAGCTGTTTTTT
abundance: .
d_gene: .
v_gene: TRBV28
j_gene: TRBJ2-2

CDR3aa: CASSTPDNYYGYTF
CDR3nt: TGTGCCAGCAGTACCCCGGACAATTACTATGGCTACACCTTC
abundance: .
d_gene: .
v_gene: TRBV28
j_gene: TRBJ1-2

CDR3aa: CASSTSDSYEQYF
CDR3nt: TGTGCCAGCAGTACTAGCGACTCCTACGAGCAGTACTTC
abundance: .
d_gene: TRBD2
v_gene: TRBV28
j_gene: TRBJ2-7

CDR3aa: CASSLRRSPTQGEKNTEAFF
CDR3nt: TGTGCCAGCAGTTTACGCCGCTCCCCTACCCAGGGGGAGAAGAACACTGAAGCTTTCTTT
abundance: .
d_gene: TRBD1
v_gene: TRBV27
j_gene: TRBJ1-1

CDR3aa: CASSPGAGDDGYTF
CDR3nt: TGTGCCAGCAGTCCAGGGGCAGGGGATGATGGCTACACCTTC
abundance: .
d_gene: .
v_gene: TRBV11-2
j_gene: TRBJ1-2

CDR3aa: CAISGTSGYNEQFF
CDR3nt: TGTGCCATCAGTGGCACTAGCGGATACAATGAGCAGTTCTTC
abundance: .
d_gene: TRBD2
v_gene: TRBV10-3
j_gene: TRBJ2-1

CDR3aa: CASSLEGQPVDYGYTF
CDR3nt: TGTGCCAGCAGCTTAGAGGGACAACCCGTCGACTATGGCTACACCTTC
abundance: .
d_gene: .
v_gene: TRBV7-9
j_gene: TRBJ1-2

CDR3aa: CASSLLQGGTDTQYF
CDR3nt: TGTGCCAGCAGCTTACTACAGGGGGGAACAGATACGCAGTATTTT
abundance: .
d_gene: TRBD1
v_gene: TRBV11-2
j_gene: TRBJ2-3

CDR3aa: CASSVLGAGGYTF
CDR3nt: TGTGCCAGCAGCGTACTGGGAGCAGGAGGCTACACCTTC
abundance: once
d_gene: .
v_gene: TRBV9
j_gene: TRBJ1-2

CDR3aa: CASSLAASGSTDTQYF
CDR3nt: TGTGCCAGCAGCTTGGCGGCTAGCGGAAGCACAGATACGCAGTATTTT
abundance: once
d_gene: TRBD2
v_gene: TRBV5-6
j_gene: TRBJ2-3

CDR3aa: CASSLARGPTYSYEQYF
CDR3nt: TGTGCCAGCAGCTTGGCGCGGGGGCCCACATACTCCTACGAGCAGTACTTC
abundance: .
d_gene: .
v_gene: TRBV5-4
j_gene: TRBJ2-7

CDR3aa: CASSPLGGENTEAFF
CDR3nt: TGTGCCAGCAGCCCGCTCGGGGGGGAGAACACTGAAGCTTTCTTT
abundance: .
d_gene: .
v_gene: TRBV7-9
j_gene: TRBJ1-1

CDR3aa: CASSLGGNGYTF
CDR3nt: TGTGCCAGCAGTTTAGGAGGGAATGGCTACACCTTC
abundance: .
d_gene: .
v_gene: TRBV27
j_gene: TRBJ1-2

CDR3aa: CATTPGGRGTEAFF
CDR3nt: TGTGCCACCACCCCTGGGGGGCGGGGGACTGAAGCTTTCTTT
abundance: .
d_gene: .
v_gene: TRBV6-1
j_gene: TRBJ1-1

CDR3aa: CAISLAGPAYEQYF
CDR3nt: TGTGCCATCAGCTTAGCGGGGCCCGCCTACGAGCAGTACTTC
abundance: .
d_gene: TRBD2
v_gene: TRBV10-3
j_gene: TRBJ2-7

CDR3aa: CASRRGVGELFF
CDR3nt: TGCGCCAGCAGACGGGGAGTCGGGGAGCTGTTTTTT
abundance: .
d_gene: .
v_gene: TRBV5-1
j_gene: TRBJ2-2

CDR3aa: CASSLYGRLSSTDTQYF
CDR3nt: TGCGCCAGCAGCTTGTACGGACGACTATCTAGCACAGATACGCAGTATTTT
abundance: .
d_gene: .
v_gene: TRBV5-1
j_gene: TRBJ2-3

CDR3aa: CASSPQQGLYGYTF
CDR3nt: TGTGCCAGCAGCCCTCAACAGGGGCTCTATGGCTACACCTTC
abundance: .
d_gene: TRBD1
v_gene: TRBV7-6
j_gene: TRBJ1-2

CDR3aa: CASSSGQGAKNIQYF
CDR3nt: TGTGCCAGCAGCTCGGGACAGGGAGCCAAAAACATTCAGTACTTC
abundance: .
d_gene: TRBD1
v_gene: TRBV11-2
j_gene: TRBJ2-4